Below, 14 T cell receptor beta chains from the same sample are listed, as sequenced in a study of T-cell memory formation after mild COVID-19. Using its own MiXCR run on the 5' RACE reads, TCRdb lists one record per CDR3 protein. The sample carries 350,000 to 400,000 distinct CDR3 sequences, 13% to 15% recorded once. Sequences were obtained from PBMCs or a T cell subset sorted from them (not recorded which). These receptors were taken from a man younger than 30 who had mild COVID-19 (a few samples of this study predate the infection). Cell type and time point are not known.

This clonotype was detected a few times. The rearrangement joins TRBV6-5 to TRBJ1-2, with D perhaps TRBD1 (6 bases). Germline-derived CDR1 and CDR2 are MNHEY and SVGAGI. The CDR3 totals 15 residues. V was clipped by 6 bases and J by 0 bases, with 14 bases between them. The CDR3 protein is CASSPAGAANYGYTF. The CDR3 DNA reads TGTGCCAGCAGCCCCGCAGGGGCAGCTAACTATGGCTACACCTTC.

This clonotype has a handful of counts. The chain links TRBV7-2 to TRBJ2-3; a possible D gene is TRBD1 (5 bases). Germline V lookup: CDR1 SGHTA, CDR2 FQGNSA. V was clipped by 3 bases and J by 2 bases, with 12 bases between them. This CDR3 has 15 amino acids. CDR3 bases: TGTGCCAGCAGCTTGGGGCAGTATCCCACAGATACGCAGTATTTT. It translates to CASSLGQYPTDTQYF.

In its sample, this clonotype was seen a few times. The chain combines TRBV12-5 with TRBJ1-4; D gene uncertain. In germline, CDR1 is LGHNT, CDR2 FRNRAP. Trimming removed 0 bases at V and 8 bases at J, with 10 bases between. The CDR3 has 14 residues. In nucleotides, the CDR3 is TGTGCTAGTGGTTTGGTTCCACACGGAGAAAAACTGTTTTTT. This sequence encodes CASGLVPHGEKLFF.

There are a few counts of this clonotype. The genes are TRBV9 and TRBJ1-1; no firm D call. The CDR3 covers 14 residues. The germline V gene encodes CDR1 SGDLS and CDR2 YYNGEE. V shed 0 bases and J shed 0 bases, with 6 bases lying between them. The CDR3 DNA sequence: TGTGCCAGCAGCGTAGATGGTATGAACACTGAAGCTTTCTTT. Its protein is CASSVDGMNTEAFF. Together with reference TRBV9 and TRBJ1-1, the CDR3 gives the full variable domain: DSGVTQTPKHLITATGQRVTLRCSPRSGDLSVYWYQQSLDQGLQFLIQYYNGEERAKGNILERFSAQQFPDLHSELNLSSLELGDSALYFCASSVDGMNTEAFFGQGTRLTVV.

This clonotype turned up a few times. The chain employs TRBV5-1 and TRBJ1-1; 8 nucleotides match TRBD1. The V gene end was trimmed by 5 bases and the J gene end by 2 bases; junction bases not matched to a gene: 14. The germline gives CDR1 SGHRS, CDR2 YFSETQ. This CDR3 has 17 residues. The CDR3 bases are TGCGCCAGCAGATATCGGACAGGGTTGGGGGTAAACACTGAAGCTTTCTTT. Translating it yields CASRYRTGLGVNTEAFF. Based on the CDR3 plus reference TRBV5-1 and TRBJ1-1, the full variable domain is KAGVTQTPRYLIKTRGQQVTLSCSPISGHRSVSWYQQTPGQGLQFLFEYFSETQRNKGNFPGRFSGRQFSNSRSEMNVSTLELGDSALYLCASRYRTGLGVNTEAFFGQGTRLTVV.

V is TRBV2 and J is TRBJ1-2; D not certain. Germline V gene lookup returns CDR1 SNHLY and CDR2 FYNNEI. Deletions cut 6 bases from V and 3 bases from J, with 11 bases between. This CDR3 comprises 13 residues. The CDR3 sequence is CASSPYGDYGYTF. In DNA form, the CDR3 reads TGTGCCAGCAGCCCGTACGGGGACTATGGCTACACCTTC.

V is TRBV20-1 and J is TRBJ1-5; D call uncertain. There are 13 residues in the CDR3. Trimming pared 2 bases from V and 2 bases from J, leaving 7 bases between. The germline CDR1 and CDR2 sequences are DFQATT and SNEGSKA (reference sequence). CDR3 in DNA: TGCAGTGCTAGACGGGAGGGCAATCAGCCCCAGCATTTT. It is translated as CSARREGNQPQHF.

The chain is built from TRBV15 and TRBJ2-2, with TRBD2 matching over 10 bases. The germline gives CDR1 LNHNV, CDR2 YYDKDF (reference sequence). The junction had 5 bases not matched to a gene; V was cut back by 5 bases and J by 5 bases. The CDR3 length is 15 residues. CDR3 bases: TGTGCCACCAGCCCTAGCGGGGGCAGTACCGGGGAGCTGTTTTTT. Protein product: CATSPSGGSTGELFF.

This clonotype was picked up many times. A read error may produce the germline difference seen at one junction end. The rearrangement joins TRBV29-1 to TRBJ1-4, with no clear D. The CDR3 consists of 9 residues. Germline V gene data show CDR1 as SQVTM and CDR2 as ANQGSEA. The CDR3 DNA sequence: TGCAGCCCCAAGGGCACGGAGGATTTT. Its translation: CSPKGTEDF.

This clonotype was seen more than once but under ten times. The chain uses TRBV5-6 and TRBJ2-4, with D possibly being TRBD1 (5 bases). CDR3 length: 14 amino acids. The V gene lost 2 bases and the J gene lost 9 bases, with 15 bases spanning the gap. CDR1 is SGHDT and CDR2 is YYEEEE in the germline V gene. Here the CDR3 reads CASSFNRHASIQYF. CDR3 DNA: TGTGCCAGCAGCTTCAACAGGCACGCAAGCATTCAGTACTTC.

The chain couples TRBV4-3 to TRBJ2-2; 11 positions match TRBD1. The V segment lost 5 bases and the J segment 8 bases; nucleotides outside the gene matches: 7. Germline assignment: CDR1 LGHNA and CDR2 YSLEER. The CDR3 extends over 15 amino acids. CDR3 sequence reads: CASSTGTGGTGELFF. CDR3 bases: TGCGCCAGCAGCACCGGGACAGGGGGGACAGGGGAGCTGTTTTTT.

Only a few counts were recorded for this clonotype. This rearrangement joins TRBV5-6 to TRBJ2-3; D is undetermined. Trimming left V 0 bases short and J 6 bases short, with 8 bases between. The CDR3 runs 13 residues. Germline V lookup: CDR1 SGHDT, CDR2 YYEEEE. The CDR3 coding sequence is TGTGCCAGCAGCTTGGCCACTATGGATACGCAGTATTTT. Its protein product is CASSLATMDTQYF.

This clonotype was found a few times. The chain is built from TRBV6-5 and TRBJ2-3; D is possibly TRBD1 or TRBD2 (5 bases each). Deletions cut 6 bases from V and 2 bases from J, with 21 bases between. The CDR3 contains 17 residues. CDR1 and CDR2 (germline): MNHEY, SVGAGI. CDR3 sequence (DNA): TGTGCCAGCAGAAATCGGGGCCCTCTCTCCCACACAGATACGCAGTATTTT. It codes for CASRNRGPLSHTDTQYF.

This chain links TRBV18 with TRBJ1-2; 8 bases are a match to TRBD1. The CDR3 is 15 residues long. Unmatched junction bases numbered 3, after V lost 3 bases and J lost 0 bases. CDR1 and CDR2 (germline): KGHSH, LQKENI. The CDR3: CASSPPTGANYGYTF. CDR3 nucleotides: TGTGCCAGCTCACCGCCGACAGGGGCTAACTATGGCTACACCTTC.